This is a list of T cell receptor beta chains from one sample in a study of identical twins. MiXCR was run by TCRdb on the 5' RACE reads, yielding one entry per CDR3 protein. The sample shows around 480,000 distinct CDR3 sequences, 13% to 15% of them seen only once. A further study also used this sample, focusing on yellow fever vaccine responses in identical twins.

Sequencing was carried out using CD4+ T cells sorted from blood. These receptors came from a woman between 18 and 29 years old in good health. Both conserved end residues are part of each CDR3. The D gene is left open where the match is weak. Clone size, where shown, is once, few, many, or a class for clones that have expanded.

V: TRBV20-1
D: -
size: -
J: TRBJ2-5
CDR3: CSAITGNLGETQYF
DNA: TGCAGTGCCATCACAGGGAACCTTGGGGAGACCCAGTACTTC

V: TRBV28
D: -
size: -
J: TRBJ2-3
CDR3: CASSQRWLRKGGDTQYF
DNA: TGTGCCAGCAGCCAGAGGTGGTTACGGAAAGGTGGAGATACGCAGTATTTT

V: TRBV14
D: -
size: many
J: TRBJ2-3
CDR3: CANSPTSTDTQYF
DNA: TGTGCCAACAGCCCCACTAGCACAGATACGCAGTATTTT

V: TRBV6-1
D: TRBD2
size: few
J: TRBJ2-3
CDR3: CASSRATSGGGTQYF
DNA: TGTGCCAGCAGTAGAGCGACTAGCGGGGGTGGTACGCAGTATTTT

V: TRBV19
D: TRBD2
size: -
J: TRBJ2-3
CDR3: CASSSSGGARDTQYF
DNA: TGTGCCAGTAGTTCGAGCGGGGGGGCCCGGGATACGCAGTATTTT

V: TRBV12-3/TRBV12-4
D: -
size: -
J: TRBJ2-7
CDR3: CASSPNTAHEQYF
DNA: TGTGCCAGCAGTCCCAATACAGCCCACGAGCAGTACTTC

V: TRBV10-3
D: -
size: once
J: TRBJ1-6
CDR3: CAISATRGDSPLHF
DNA: TGTGCCATCAGTGCGACTCGGGGGGATTCACCCCTCCACTTT

V: TRBV12-3/TRBV12-4
D: -
size: few
J: TRBJ2-1
CDR3: CARSGGLPSLNEQFF
DNA: TGTGCCAGAAGTGGGGGACTGCCCTCCCTCAATGAGCAGTTCTTC

V: TRBV5-1
D: -
size: few
J: TRBJ2-1
CDR3: CASSLGGSRNEQFF
DNA: TGCGCCAGCAGCTTGGGTGGGAGCAGGAATGAGCAGTTCTTC

V: TRBV20-1
D: -
size: many
J: TRBJ1-5
CDR3: CSARQGNQPQHF
DNA: TGCAGTGCTAGACAGGGCAATCAGCCCCAGCATTTT

V: TRBV28
D: -
size: many
J: TRBJ2-7
CDR3: CASSLGGRSYEQYF
DNA: TGTGCCAGCAGTTTAGGGGGCAGATCCTACGAGCAGTACTTC

V: TRBV28
D: TRBD2
size: -
J: TRBJ2-3
CDR3: CASSLLMAGGPGTDTQYF
DNA: TGTGCCAGCAGTTTACTAATGGCGGGGGGGCCTGGAACAGATACGCAGTATTTT

V: TRBV10-3
D: TRBD2
size: -
J: TRBJ2-7
CDR3: CAIKRTSGNSYEQYF
DNA: TGTGCCATCAAGAGAACTAGCGGGAACTCCTACGAGCAGTACTTC

V: TRBV15
D: -
size: -
J: TRBJ2-7
CDR3: CATSRDRGGVSGPDENEQYF
DNA: TGTGCCACCAGCAGAGATCGAGGTGGTGTAAGTGGACCCGACGAAAACGAGCAGTACTTC

V: TRBV10-3
D: TRBD2
size: many
J: TRBJ2-3
CDR3: CAIRGTSGGTDTQYF
DNA: TGTGCCATCAGGGGGACTAGCGGGGGGACAGATACGCAGTATTTT

V: TRBV3-1
D: TRBD1
size: few
J: TRBJ2-2
CDR3: CASSQRLGQRNERKNTGELFF
DNA: TGTGCCAGCAGCCAACGTCTGGGACAGAGAAACGAAAGAAAGAACACCGGGGAGCTGTTTTTT

V: TRBV7-2
D: -
size: -
J: TRBJ2-7
CDR3: CASSLFRTEQYF
DNA: TGTGCCAGCAGCTTATTCCGTACCGAGCAGTACTTC

V: TRBV19
D: -
size: few
J: TRBJ2-3
CDR3: CASARDSDGDTQYF
DNA: TGTGCCAGTGCTCGCGACTCTGATGGGGATACGCAGTATTTT

V: TRBV6-2/TRBV6-3
D: TRBD2
size: few
J: TRBJ2-3
CDR3: CASTGAGVSDTQYF
DNA: TGTGCCAGCACCGGAGCGGGAGTTTCAGATACGCAGTATTTT

V: TRBV20-1
D: -
size: -
J: TRBJ2-4
CDR3: CSANIPGVAKNIQYF
DNA: TGCAGTGCTAACATCCCTGGGGTGGCCAAAAACATTCAGTACTTC

V: TRBV6-1
D: TRBD2
size: -
J: TRBJ2-3
CDR3: CASSPAGGGTDTQYF
DNA: TGTGCCAGCAGCCCAGCGGGAGGAGGGACAGATACGCAGTATTTT

V: TRBV18
D: -
size: few
J: TRBJ1-1
CDR3: CASSPIDSTEAFF
DNA: TGTGCCAGCTCACCGATAGACAGCACTGAAGCTTTCTTT

V: TRBV12-3/TRBV12-4
D: -
size: few
J: TRBJ1-5
CDR3: CASSQWNDKGQPQHF
DNA: TGTGCCAGCAGTCAATGGAATGATAAAGGTCAGCCCCAGCATTTT

V: TRBV12-2
D: -
size: -
J: TRBJ1-2
CDR3: CARPPFVGNGYTF
DNA: TGTGCAAGACCTCCCTTTGTTGGGAATGGCTACACCTTC

V: TRBV21-1
D: -
size: few
J: TRBJ2-7
CDR3: CASSKGAGTVSYEQYF
DNA: TGTGCCAGCAGCAAAGGGGCAGGGACCGTGTCCTACGAGCAGTACTTC

V: TRBV25-1
D: TRBD2
size: -
J: TRBJ2-3
CDR3: CASSELRSGGTLTDTQYF
DNA: TGTGCCAGCAGTGAGTTGCGAAGCGGGGGAACTCTCACAGATACGCAGTATTTT

V: TRBV5-1
D: -
size: few
J: TRBJ2-2
CDR3: CASSFHTESRELFF
DNA: TGCGCCAGCAGCTTCCACACGGAATCCAGGGAGCTGTTTTTT

V: TRBV28
D: -
size: few
J: TRBJ2-3
CDR3: CAMGGLATDTQYF
DNA: TGTGCCATGGGAGGTCTTGCCACAGATACGCAGTATTTT

V: TRBV5-6
D: -
size: -
J: TRBJ1-6
CDR3: CASRVGPIGTLHF
DNA: TGTGCCAGCAGGGTAGGACCCATCGGGACCCTCCACTTT

V: TRBV5-6
D: TRBD1
size: few
J: TRBJ1-5
CDR3: CASSSLRGLGAQHF
DNA: TGTGCCAGCAGCTCCCTGAGGGGGCTCGGAGCCCAGCATTTT

V: TRBV4-2
D: TRBD2
size: few
J: TRBJ2-2
CDR3: CASSPEGGFTGELFF
DNA: TGTGCCAGCAGCCCCGAGGGAGGGTTTACCGGGGAGCTGTTTTTT

V: TRBV20-1
D: -
size: -
J: TRBJ1-1
CDR3: CSASKGNTEAFF
DNA: TGCAGTGCTAGCAAGGGAAACACTGAAGCTTTCTTT

V: TRBV20-1
D: TRBD1
size: -
J: TRBJ2-5
CDR3: CSARDSASETQYF
DNA: TGCAGTGCAAGGGACAGCGCATCGGAGACCCAGTACTTC

V: TRBV10-3
D: TRBD2
size: -
J: TRBJ2-7
CDR3: CAISVGGGEAVQYF
DNA: TGTGCCATCAGTGTTGGGGGGGGGGAAGCGGTGCAGTACTTC

V: TRBV5-1
D: -
size: few
J: TRBJ2-2
CDR3: CASSPGTFLNTGELFF
DNA: TGCGCCAGCAGCCCCGGGACTTTCTTGAACACCGGGGAGCTGTTTTTT

V: TRBV20-1
D: TRBD1
size: -
J: TRBJ1-5
CDR3: CSARAETGGAGNQPQHF
DNA: TGCAGTGCTAGAGCTGAAACAGGGGGAGCGGGCAATCAGCCCCAGCATTTT

V: TRBV29-1
D: -
size: many
J: TRBJ2-1
CDR3: CSAQRAVGSYNEQFF
DNA: TGCAGCGCTCAAAGGGCGGTTGGGTCCTACAATGAGCAGTTCTTC

V: TRBV2
D: TRBD2
size: once
J: TRBJ2-7
CDR3: CASSYRTSGSDEQYF
DNA: TGTGCCAGCAGTTATCGGACTAGCGGGAGTGACGAGCAGTACTTC

V: TRBV9
D: TRBD1
size: -
J: TRBJ2-3
CDR3: CASSPGQGQDTQYF
DNA: TGTGCCAGCAGCCCGGGACAGGGGCAAGATACGCAGTATTTT

V: TRBV29-1
D: -
size: -
J: TRBJ1-2
CDR3: CSVVGGALDYGYTF
DNA: TGCAGCGTTGTAGGGGGAGCGTTAGACTATGGCTACACCTTC